This T cell receptor beta chain was captured by sequencing in a study of patients and donors after allogeneic stem cell transplantation. TCRdb processed the RT-PCR reads anew with MiXCR; each CDR3 protein has one entry. The sample consists of roughly 230,000 distinct CDR3 sequences, 13% to 15% of them appearing once. The sample holds many counts of this clonotype. Per the germline V gene, CDR1 is DFQATT and CDR2 is SNEGSKA (reference sequence). V gave up 3 bases and J gave up 5 bases, with 6 bases separating them. The CDR3 is made up of 11 amino acids. Sequenced sample: blood, either unsorted or a sorted T cell fraction (not recorded which). The J gene is TRBJ2-3, the V gene TRBV20-1, with D uncertain. The TCR comes from a human donor who was either an allogeneic HSCT recipient or a stem cell or donor lymphocyte infusion donor (not recorded which). It is not recorded whose cells these are; they may come from a transplant donor. DNA of the CDR3: TGCAGTGCTAGTCCGCAAGATACGCAGTATTTT. Translation gives CSASPQDTQYF.